This T cell receptor (beta chain) was sequenced during a study of OX40 agonist ivuxolimab in advanced cancers. This clone was observed a few times. What it binds is unknown. The study, taken as a whole, reports: Among T cells, CD8+ cells averaged more expanded clones than CD4+ cells.

The protocol was immunoSEQ multiplex PCR, while the TCRdb copy is restricted to in-frame clones and leaves out a portion. Here the sample spans tens of thousands of clones, about 79% being singletons. V shed 1 base and J shed 8 bases, with 17 bases lying between them. Looked up from germline, CDR1 is MDHEN and CDR2 is SYDVKM. This CDR3 is 16 amino acids long. The rearrangement links TRBV28 to TRBJ1-4; D is possibly TRBD1 (5 bases). The source material was CD4+ or CD8+ T cells sorted from blood, sampled in a trial of the OX40 agonist ivuxolimab. This TCR was recovered from an adult with an advanced solid tumor such as melanoma, head and neck, liver or kidney cancer. CDR3 protein: CASSLFAGGVEEKLFF. Here the CDR3 DNA reads TGTGCCAGCAGTTTATTTGCCGGAGGGGTGGAAGAAAAACTGTTTTTT.